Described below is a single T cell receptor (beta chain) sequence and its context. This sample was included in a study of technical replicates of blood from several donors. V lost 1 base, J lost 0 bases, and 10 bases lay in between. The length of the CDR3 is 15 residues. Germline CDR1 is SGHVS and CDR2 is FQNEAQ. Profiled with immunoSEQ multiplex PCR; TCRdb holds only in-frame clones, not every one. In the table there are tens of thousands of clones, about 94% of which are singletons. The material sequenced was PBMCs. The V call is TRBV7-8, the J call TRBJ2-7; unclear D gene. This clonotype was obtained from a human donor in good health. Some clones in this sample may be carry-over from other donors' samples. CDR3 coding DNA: TGTGCCAGCAGCTTAGGAACAGAGAGCTCCTACGAGCAGTACTTC. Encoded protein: CASSLGTESSYEQYF.